This TCR beta chain was sequenced for a study of cytomegalovirus exposure and HLA in healthy donors. Study results and caveats: TCR beta chains numbering some 160 were designated cytomegalovirus-associated.

Details on this clone: Its antigen is currently unknown.

Primers: 60 Vbeta forward and 13 Jbeta reverse. In the authors' methods: In a later analysis, 79 million or so unique TCR beta chains included roughly 11 million shared by two or more donors. The assay was immunoSEQ multiplex PCR, and TCRdb's table has in-frame clones only and misses some. V and J calls and clone size are copied from that table; D and trimming were computed from the DNA. The sample contains about 120,000 clones, roughly 80% of which appear only once. The sequence came from a woman between 25 and 40 years old in good health and CMV-seropositive. Source material: PBMCs.

The CDR3: CASSLTGHTEAFF. The DNA for the CDR3 is TGTGCCAGCAGCTTGACAGGTCACACTGAAGCTTTCTTT. This chain connects TRBV9 to TRBJ1-1; TRBD1 is a possible D gene (6 bases). Germline-derived CDR1 and CDR2 are SGDLS and YYNGEE. The CDR3 consists of 13 residues. Trimming removed 4 bases from V and 3 bases from J, with 10 bases in between.